This T cell receptor beta chain is drawn from a study of early T cells in non-severe SARS-CoV-2 infection. CDR3 length: 13 amino acids. Germline V CDR1 and CDR2: SEHNR, FQNEAQ (reference sequence). One entry per CDR3 protein results from TCRdb running MiXCR on the 5' RACE reads. The repertoire consists of 65,000 to 70,000 distinct CDR3 sequences, with about a tenth occurring once and the leading ten covering approximately 5.9%. The sample comprised whole blood. The rearrangement uses TRBV7-9 and TRBJ2-3; perhaps TRBD2 as D (6 bases). The source of this sequence is an adult who was a healthcare worker with PCR-confirmed SARS-CoV-2 infection or an uninfected control (not recorded which). The CDR3 DNA follows: TGTGCAACCGGGGACTTCAGCACAGATACGCAGTATTTT. Amino acids: CATGDFSTDTQYF.